The sample holds a few counts of the clone carrying this TCR beta chain. What it binds is unknown. An expansion of CD8+CD57+ cells by flow cytometry had been shown in patients chosen for sequencing. Each patient gave a blood sample that was collected before any therapy had been received. Using genomic DNA as the template, TCR beta VDJ and CDR3 profiling was carried out. TCRdb re-derived calls from the reads in MiXCR, one entry per CDR3 protein. The sample consists of some 200,000 distinct CDR3 sequences, just under 50% of them appearing once. The sample belongs to a study of CD8+CD57+ T cells in acquired aplastic anemia. On the study more broadly: DNA recovered from sorted CD4+ and CD8+ cells had a mean of 3.2 ug. Study findings and constraints: The study identified twenty-nine CD8+ CDR3 sequences shared by patients and controls.

Trimming removed 5 bases from V and 8 bases from J; junction bases left unmatched: 15. This CDR3 spans 16 amino acids. The rearrangement uses TRBV12-3 or TRBV12-4 and TRBJ1-2, with TRBD1 matching 9 bases. This TCR came from a human donor with aplastic anemia. Material: sorted CD4+, CD8+, or CD8+CD57+ T cells (not recorded which) from PBMCs. The CDR3 coding sequence is TGTGCCAGCAGTCCTAATACAGGGGGCGCAAATAAGGGCTACACCTTC. This codes for CASSPNTGGANKGYTF.